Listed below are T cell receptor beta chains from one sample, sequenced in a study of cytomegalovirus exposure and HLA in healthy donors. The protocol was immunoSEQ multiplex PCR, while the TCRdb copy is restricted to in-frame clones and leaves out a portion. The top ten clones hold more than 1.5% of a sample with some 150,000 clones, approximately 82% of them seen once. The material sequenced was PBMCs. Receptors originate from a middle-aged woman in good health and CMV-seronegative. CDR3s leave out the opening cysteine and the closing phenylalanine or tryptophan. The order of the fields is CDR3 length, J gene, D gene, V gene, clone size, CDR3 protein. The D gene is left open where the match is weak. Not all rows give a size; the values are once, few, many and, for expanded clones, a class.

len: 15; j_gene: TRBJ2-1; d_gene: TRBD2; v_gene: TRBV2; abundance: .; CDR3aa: ASSDRWTSGSNYEQF
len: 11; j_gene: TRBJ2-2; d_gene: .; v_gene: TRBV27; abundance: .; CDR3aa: ASRLAGTGELF
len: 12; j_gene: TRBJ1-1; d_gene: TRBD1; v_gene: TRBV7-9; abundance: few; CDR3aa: ASSFGTANTEAF
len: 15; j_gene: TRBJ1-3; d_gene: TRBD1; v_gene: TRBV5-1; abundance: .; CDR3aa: ASSIQTGTGQGNTIY
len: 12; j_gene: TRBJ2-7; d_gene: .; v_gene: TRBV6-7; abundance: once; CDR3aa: ASSFLARSYEQY
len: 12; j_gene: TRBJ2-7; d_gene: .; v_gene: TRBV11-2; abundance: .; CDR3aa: ASTQTRGSYEQY
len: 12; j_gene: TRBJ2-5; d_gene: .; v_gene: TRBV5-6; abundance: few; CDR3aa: ASSTALRSETQY
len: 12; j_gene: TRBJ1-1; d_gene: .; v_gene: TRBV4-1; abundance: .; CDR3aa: ASSQREGGTEAF
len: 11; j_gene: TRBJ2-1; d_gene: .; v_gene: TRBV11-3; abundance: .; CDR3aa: ASSMTGYNEQF
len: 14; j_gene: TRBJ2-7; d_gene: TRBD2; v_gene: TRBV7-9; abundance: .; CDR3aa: SSSTTTSGYSYEQY